The clone carrying this T cell receptor beta chain was recorded once. Its antigen is not known. This entry is derived from a study of CD8 T cells in Susac syndrome. Points from the study as a whole: Clonal expansion was missing from Susac syndrome CD4+ T cell repertoires.

It was with random hexamers that roughly 0.45 to 1 ug RNA was reverse transcribed. A multiplex approach, immunoSEQ multiplex PCR, amplified TCR beta CDR3 across 54 Vbeta and 13 Jbeta. Each CDR3 protein gets one entry after TCRdb re-called the immunoSEQ multiplex PCR reads with MiXCR. The sample records 150,000 to 180,000 distinct CDR3 sequences, 90% to 95% being singletons. The sequence derives from a human donor with Susac syndrome. The sample comprised CD4+ T cells from PBMCs.

This CDR3 is CATSRDLGGIFYGYTF. CDR3 bases: TGTGCCACCAGCAGAGATCTGGGGGGGATCTTCTATGGCTACACCTTC. V gene TRBV15 combines with J gene TRBJ1-2, with D possibly being TRBD1 (5 bases). CDR3 length: 16 residues. Per germline, CDR1 LNHNV and CDR2 YYDKDF (reference sequence). V was clipped by 0 bases and J by 4 bases, with 15 bases between them.